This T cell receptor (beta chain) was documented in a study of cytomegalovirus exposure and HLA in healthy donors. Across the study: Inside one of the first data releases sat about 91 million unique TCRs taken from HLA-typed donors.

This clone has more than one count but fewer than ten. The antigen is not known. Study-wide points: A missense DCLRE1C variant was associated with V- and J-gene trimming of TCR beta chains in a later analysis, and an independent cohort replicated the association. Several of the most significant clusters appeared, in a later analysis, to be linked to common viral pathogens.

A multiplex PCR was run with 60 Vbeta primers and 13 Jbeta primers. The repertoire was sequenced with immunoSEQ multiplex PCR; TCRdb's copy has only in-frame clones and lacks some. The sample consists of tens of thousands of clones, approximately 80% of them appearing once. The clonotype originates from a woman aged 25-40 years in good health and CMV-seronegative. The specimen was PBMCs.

The CDR3 protein is CASSLEGAIPEAFF. CDR3 DNA sequence: TGCGCCAGCAGCTTGGAAGGGGCGATCCCTGAAGCTTTCTTT. The chain combines TRBV5-1 with TRBJ1-1; a possible D gene is TRBD1 (5 bases). V was shortened by 0 bases and J by 6 bases, with 12 bases between the two germline ends. The CDR3 has 14 residues. The germline V gene encodes CDR1 SGHRS and CDR2 YFSETQ.